This TCR beta chain appears in the sequencing data of a study of shared clonotypes between healthy human individuals. Study results and limitations: It was the few donors that limited the genetic and exposure-history diversity represented.

CD4+ cell separation produced CD45RA+ naive and CD45RA-negative memory subsets. Method: immunoSEQ multiplex PCR; TCRdb's copy keeps in-frame clones and lacks some. The sample has over 1.5 million clones; about 98% are singletons. Trimming at V came to 4 bases and at J to 1 base, leaving 7 bases not matched to a gene. CDR1 and CDR2 from the germline V gene are SNHLY and FYNNEI. CDR3 size: 17 residues. Comment on this clone: What it binds is not known.

The TCR originated in a man between 25 and 39 years old in good health. The chain is built from TRBV2 and TRBJ2-1, with 10 bases lining up with TRBD2. Material for sequencing was naive CD4+ T cells sorted from blood. Specified subset: CD45RA+ positively selected. The CDR3 reads CASSVTSGMISYNEQFF. CDR3 DNA sequence: TGTGCCAGCAGTGTCACTAGCGGGATGATATCCTACAATGAGCAGTTCTTC.